These 12 T cell receptor beta chains were all obtained from the same sample, sequenced in a study of cytomegalovirus exposure and HLA in healthy donors. PCR was performed using 60 Vbeta and 13 Jbeta primers. Measured with immunoSEQ multiplex PCR; TCRdb has only the in-frame clones, and not every one. The sample includes hundreds of thousands of clones, over 60% seen only once; the top ten take about 1.7%. Sequencing was carried out using PBMCs. Receptor source: a male donor in good health and CMV-seronegative.

This clone was picked up a small number of times. The J gene is TRBJ2-2, the V gene TRBV25-1, with 10 bases fitting TRBD1. The CDR3 contains 16 residues. Looked up from germline, CDR1 is MGHDK and CDR2 is SYGVNS. V lost 4 bases to trimming and J lost 1 base; unmatched junction nucleotides: 3. CDR3 sequence (DNA): TGTGCCAGCAGTGGGAGGACAGGGGGGAACACCGGGGAGCTGTTTTTT. Translating it yields CASSGRTGGNTGELFF. Together with reference TRBV25-1 and TRBJ2-2, the CDR3 gives the full variable domain: EADIYQTPRYLVIGTGKKITLECSQTMGHDKMYWYQQDPGMELHLIHYSYGVNSTEKGDLSSESTVSRIRTEHFPLTLESARPSHTSQYLCASSGRTGGNTGELFFGEGSRLTVL.

This chain links TRBV7-9 with TRBJ1-1; D call uncertain. V was shortened by 1 base and J by 5 bases, with 14 bases between the two germline ends. Germline assignment: CDR1 SEHNR and CDR2 FQNEAQ (reference sequence). There are 15 residues in the CDR3. The CDR3 coding sequence is TGTGCCAGCAGCTTAGTTTCAGGAGGCAAGACTGAAGCTTTCTTT. It is translated as CASSLVSGGKTEAFF.

The chain is built from TRBV27 and TRBJ2-7; 7 nucleotides line up with TRBD1. This CDR3 region has 15 residues. CDR1 and CDR2 from the germline V gene are MNHEY and SMNVEV (reference sequence). The ends lost 5 bases at V and 2 bases at J; junction bases unmatched: 9. The CDR3 protein is CASSITRDSTYEQYF. CDR3 sequence (DNA): TGTGCCAGCAGTATCACCCGGGACAGCACCTACGAGCAGTACTTC.

V usage is TRBV14 and J usage is TRBJ2-3; D gene ambiguous. The CDR3 runs to 15 residues. The germline V and J ends were trimmed by 0 bases and 4 bases, with 11 bases remaining between them. CDR1 is SGHDN, CDR2 FVKESK, per germline. CDR3 amino acids: CASSQDQRRPDTQYF. Here the CDR3 DNA reads TGTGCCAGCAGCCAAGATCAGAGGCGGCCAGATACGCAGTATTTT.

This sequence joins TRBV5-1 and TRBJ1-4; maybe TRBD1 (5 bases). Trimming pared 0 bases from V and 4 bases from J, leaving 13 bases between. The CDR3 consists of 16 residues. Germline V gene sequence: CDR1 SGHRS, CDR2 YFSETQ. The DNA of the CDR3 is TGCGCCAGCAGCTTGGATTGGGCAGGGTTTAATGAAAAACTGTTTTTT. Its protein is CASSLDWAGFNEKLFF.

In its sample, this clone was seen once. The V and J genes are TRBV25-1 and TRBJ2-1; TRBD1 aligns across 9 bases. The V segment lost 5 bases and the J segment 10 bases; nucleotides outside the gene matches: 6. The germline CDR1 and CDR2 sequences are MGHDK and SYGVNS. The CDR3 length is 13 residues. The CDR3 loop reads CASSWGQGGEQFF. As DNA, the CDR3 is TGTGCCAGCAGTTGGGGACAGGGTGGCGAGCAGTTCTTC.

CDR3 sequence: CASSLVASSQYEQYF. Written as DNA, the CDR3 is TGTGCCAGCAGCTTGGTGGCTAGCAGCCAATACGAGCAGTACTTC. The chain uses TRBV5-4 and TRBJ2-5, with a possible D match to TRBD2 (5 bases). Gene TRBJ2-7 matches the end of the DNA better, so the J call may be wrong. The CDR3 contains 15 residues. Germline assignment: CDR1 SGHNT and CDR2 YYREEE (reference sequence).

This chain connects TRBV19 to TRBJ1-5, with no clear D. This CDR3 is built from 12 residues. Germline lookup yields CDR1 LNHDA and CDR2 SQIVND (reference sequence). The V gene lost 7 bases and the J gene lost 5 bases, with 9 bases spanning the gap. The CDR3 DNA sequence: TGTGCCAGTACCCAACCAGATCAGCCCCAGCATTTT. Translating it yields CASTQPDQPQHF.

V and J are TRBV7-2 and TRBJ2-1; no reliable D call. The CDR3 runs 12 residues. Trimming pared 2 bases from V and 9 bases from J, leaving 8 bases between. CDR1 and CDR2 from the germline V gene are SGHTA and FQGNSA. The CDR3 nucleotides read TGTGCCAGCAGCTTATTGACGGGTGAGCAGTTCTTC. Its translation: CASSLLTGEQFF.

The CDR3 sequence is CASSLEPGPRAFF. The CDR3 DNA reads as TGTGCCAGCAGCTTGGAGCCAGGTCCACGAGCTTTCTTT. The chain recombines TRBV5-5 with TRBJ1-1; D unresolved. This CDR3 has 13 residues. V lost 0 bases, J lost 10 bases, and 13 bases lay in between. Germline lookup yields CDR1 SGHKS and CDR2 YYEKEE (reference sequence).

The chain is built from TRBV27 and TRBJ2-7; 15 positions match TRBD2. Per the germline V gene, CDR1 is MNHEY and CDR2 is SMNVEV (reference sequence). The CDR3 runs 16 residues. J was trimmed by 5 bases and V by 4 bases; bases with no gene match: 6. This CDR3 is CASSSRTSGRADEQYF. Here the CDR3 DNA reads TGTGCCAGCAGTTCTCGGACTAGCGGGAGGGCCGACGAGCAGTACTTC.

The chain joins TRBV6-5 to TRBJ1-2; 10 bases are shared with TRBD1. Germline values: CDR1 MNHEY, CDR2 SVGAGI. There are 15 residues in the CDR3. V lost 6 bases, J lost 3 bases, and 7 bases stayed unmatched. Written as DNA, the CDR3 is TGTGCCAGCAGCATAACAGGGACAGGGGACTATGGCTACACCTTC. This encodes CASSITGTGDYGYTF.